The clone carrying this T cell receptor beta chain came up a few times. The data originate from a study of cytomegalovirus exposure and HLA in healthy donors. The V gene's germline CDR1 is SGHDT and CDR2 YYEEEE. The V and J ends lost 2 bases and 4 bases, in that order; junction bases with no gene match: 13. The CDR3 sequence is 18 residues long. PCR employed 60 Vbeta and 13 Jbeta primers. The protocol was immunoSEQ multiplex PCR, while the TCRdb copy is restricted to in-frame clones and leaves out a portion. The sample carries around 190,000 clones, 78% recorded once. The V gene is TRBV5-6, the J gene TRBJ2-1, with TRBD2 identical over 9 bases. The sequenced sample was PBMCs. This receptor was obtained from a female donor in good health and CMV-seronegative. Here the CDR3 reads CASSFPGTSLRTYNEQFF. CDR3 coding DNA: TGTGCCAGCAGCTTTCCCGGGACTAGCCTAAGGACATACAATGAGCAGTTCTTC.